This T cell receptor beta chain comes out of a study of blood T cell repertoires in COVID-19. Study at large: Sample material is recorded as cDNA or gDNA derived from T cells, B-cell-depleted T cells, or PBMCs.

Germline loops: CDR1 LGHNA, CDR2 YNFKEQ. Losses at the gene ends were 4 bases for V and 10 bases for J; bases not matched to a gene: 13. The CDR3 totals 16 residues. The data were produced by immunoSEQ multiplex PCR, yet TCRdb's version contains in-frame clones alone and is incomplete. The sample records roughly 400,000 clones, 87% being singletons. The TCR originated in a woman aged 55-70 years with COVID-19, enrolled during active disease. This rearrangement joins TRBV4-2 to TRBJ1-6; 7 bases agree with TRBD1. Sequenced material: peripheral blood. The CDR3 is CASSPHPDRVGSPLHF. In DNA, the CDR3 is TGTGCCAGCAGCCCCCACCCTGACAGGGTTGGCTCACCCCTCCACTTT.